This passage covers 10 T cell receptor beta chains from one sample sequenced in a study of blood T cell repertoires in COVID-19. Using immunoSEQ multiplex PCR, the repertoire was profiled, and TCRdb retains in-frame clones only, with some absent. The table lists more than 300,000 clones, over 80% of them singletons. Sequencing input: peripheral blood. The source is a woman between 50 and 59 years old with COVID-19, enrolled during active disease.

The chain is built from TRBV2 and TRBJ2-1; 10 nucleotides match TRBD2. The CDR3 spans 15 residues. Germline trimming cut 10 bases from V and 5 bases from J; bases unmatched to any gene: 11. Germline CDR1 is SNHLY and CDR2 is FYNNEI. The CDR3 sequence: CATWDPSGGNNEQFF. The DNA of the CDR3 is TGTGCCACTTGGGATCCTAGCGGGGGAAACAATGAGCAGTTCTTC.

This chain joins TRBV5-1 and TRBJ1-4; 12 nucleotides line up with TRBD1. Germline V CDR1 and CDR2: SGHRS, YFSETQ. After removal of 0 bases from V and 7 bases from J, the junction contained 7 bases not matched to a gene. This CDR3 spans 17 amino acids. The CDR3 is CASSLAGTGGASEKLFF. The DNA of the CDR3 is TGCGCCAGCAGCTTGGCAGGGACAGGGGGCGCGAGTGAAAAACTGTTTTTT.

The rearrangement uses TRBV4-1 and TRBJ2-2, with TRBD2 matching 13 bases. Germline assignment: CDR1 MGHRA and CDR2 YSYEKL. This CDR3 contains 18 residues. The ends lost 1 base at V and 6 bases at J; junction bases unmatched: 8. CDR3 in DNA: TGCGCCAGCAGCCAAGGGCCTACTAGCGGGAGGGCATCCGGGGAGCTGTTTTTT. This codes for CASSQGPTSGRASGELFF.

The chain carries TRBV6-2 or TRBV6-3 and TRBJ1-5, with unresolved D. CDR1 and CDR2 from the germline V gene are MNHEY and SVGEGT. Trimming removed 2 bases at V and 5 bases at J, with 10 bases between. This CDR3 has 14 amino acids. The CDR3 DNA reads TGTGCCAGCAGTTACAGGGTCGGGGATCAGCCCCAGCATTTT. Translating gives CASSYRVGDQPQHF.

The rearrangement links TRBV18 to TRBJ1-2; 9 bases agree with TRBD1. Trimming cost V 5 bases and J 6 bases; bases outside gene matches: 13. Germline CDR1 reads KGHSH; CDR2 reads LQKENI. The CDR3 is made up of 16 amino acids. The CDR3 sequence is CASSFNSPGTGNGYTF. As DNA, the CDR3 is TGTGCCAGCTCATTTAATTCGCCGGGGACAGGGAATGGCTACACCTTC.

This clone was seen a handful of times. The V call is TRBV7-3, the J call TRBJ2-1, with 13 nucleotides matching TRBD2. Germline V lookup: CDR1 SGHTA, CDR2 FQGTGA. The CDR3 is 18 amino acids. With 2 bases clipped from V and 6 bases from J, the junction kept 10 bases outside the gene matches. The CDR3 reads CASSLDRWTSGRGNEQFF. CDR3 DNA: TGTGCCAGCAGCTTAGATCGTTGGACTAGCGGGAGAGGCAATGAGCAGTTCTTC.

This clone was detected once. The V and J genes are TRBV24-1 and TRBJ1-5; 8 bases align to TRBD1. Germline CDR1 reads KGHDR; CDR2 reads SFDVKD. J gave up 2 bases and V 4 bases, and 6 bases lay outside the gene matches. This CDR3 contains 16 residues. The CDR3 region is CATSDLTGEGNQPQHF. The CDR3 nucleotides read TGTGCCACCAGTGACCTGACAGGGGAAGGCAATCAGCCCCAGCATTTT.

This chain connects TRBV14 to TRBJ2-1; maybe TRBD1 (6 bases). V was clipped by 3 bases and J by 4 bases, with 13 bases between them. This CDR3 has 15 amino acids. Germline V gene sequence: CDR1 SGHDN, CDR2 FVKESK. The DNA for the CDR3 is TGTGCCAGCAGCCAGACCGGGACACTGTACAATGAGCAGTTCTTC. This gives the protein CASSQTGTLYNEQFF. The variable domain in full, with the rest retrieved from reference TRBV14 and TRBJ2-1, is EAGVTQFPSHSVIEKGQTVTLRCDPISGHDNLYWYRRVMGKEIKFLLHFVKESKQDESGMPNNRFLAERTGGTYSTLKVQPAELEDSGVYFCASSQTGTLYNEQFFGPGTRLTVL.

The chain recombines TRBV3-1 (or the pseudogene TRBV3-2) with TRBJ1-2; the D is unclear. This CDR3 comprises 10 residues. V was trimmed by 8 bases and J by 8 bases, leaving 9 bases between them. Germline V CDR1 and CDR2: LGHDT, YNNKEL (reference sequence). CDR3 coding DNA: TGTGCCAGCCGGGGAATAGGCTACACCTTC. Translation: CASRGIGYTF.

Only one count was recorded for this clone. The chain joins TRBV3-1 (or the pseudogene TRBV3-2) to TRBJ1-1; tentatively, D is TRBD1 (6 bases). This CDR3 has 16 amino acids. The germline V and J ends were trimmed by 2 bases and 3 bases, with 16 bases remaining between them. Germline lookup yields CDR1 LGHDT and CDR2 YNNKEL (reference sequence). The CDR3 loop is CASSQKIQGRDTEAFF. Written as DNA, the CDR3 is TGTGCCAGCAGCCAAAAAATACAGGGTCGGGACACTGAAGCTTTCTTT.